A single sample is the source of the 21 T cell receptor beta chains below, sequenced in a study of metastatic and nonmetastatic thyroid tumors. TCRdb recomputed clones from the PCR reads via MiXCR. The table shows about 93,000 clones, with approximately 11% occurring only once. No patient received treatment before thyroid surgery. Material: blood. All receptors come from a female donor with papillary thyroid cancer or a benign thyroid nodule (not recorded which). Some clones in this sample may be carry-over from other donors' samples.

A note on this clone: This may be a read error, as it is one base from a much larger clone. The rearrangement links TRBV18 to TRBJ1-1; maybe TRBD1 (5 bases). V shed 5 bases and J shed 3 bases, with 10 bases lying between them. The CDR3 loop spans 13 amino acids. Germline-derived CDR1 and CDR2 are KGHSH and LQKENI. The DNA of the CDR3 is TGTGCCAGCTCATACTCAGGGTACACTGAAGCTTTCTTT. Its translation: CASSYSGYTEAFF.

The table lists this clone with many counts. The gene calls are TRBV28 and TRBJ1-6; D call uncertain. The CDR3 is made up of 14 amino acids. Trimming took 7 bases from V and 2 from J, leaving 9 bases between them. Germline loops: CDR1 MDHEN, CDR2 SYDVKM. In DNA, the CDR3 is TGTGCCAGCAACAGTCTGCCCTATAATTCACCCCTCCACTTT. Translated: CASNSLPYNSPLHF.

This clone was counted many times. The chain recombines TRBV6-2 or TRBV6-3 with TRBJ2-7, with D hard to call. This CDR3 spans 12 amino acids. CDR1 and CDR2 from the germline V gene are MNHEY and SVGEGT. The germline V and J ends were trimmed by 7 bases and 3 bases, with 10 bases remaining between them. CDR3 amino acids: CASTQPSYEQYF. In DNA, the CDR3 is TGTGCCAGCACACAACCCAGCTACGAGCAGTACTTC.

The J gene is TRBJ2-5, the V gene TRBV7-2; 7 bases match TRBD1. The CDR3 covers 14 residues. The V and J ends lost 5 bases and 1 base, in that order; junction bases with no gene match: 4. Per the germline V gene, CDR1 is SGHTA and CDR2 is FQGNSA. CDR3 in DNA: TGTGCCAGCAGCCTCGGGACAGTCCAAGAGACCCAGTACTTC. Translating gives CASSLGTVQETQYF.

The chain links TRBV2 to TRBJ2-2, with D possibly TRBD2 on 5 matching bases. The CDR3 has 19 residues. Per the germline V gene, CDR1 is SNHLY and CDR2 is FYNNEI. The V end was cut by 1 base, the J end by 0 bases, with 18 bases between. The CDR3: CASSEVYIGISPNTGELFF. CDR3 bases: TGTGCCAGCAGTGAAGTCTATATCGGGATCTCGCCGAACACCGGGGAGCTGTTTTTT.

This clone was detected only a few times. A much larger clonotype is one base distant, so this may be a read error. Other nucleotide sequences from this sample produce the same CDR3. The V gene is TRBV7-2, the J gene TRBJ1-6, with 8 positions matching TRBD1. Looked up from germline, CDR1 is SGHTA and CDR2 is FQGNSA. CDR3 length equals 14 residues. As DNA, the CDR3 is TGTGCCAGCAGCCCACAGGGGGGCAATTCACCCCTCCACTTC. It is translated as CASSPQGGNSPLHF.

This clone was detected a few times. A read error may be the cause here, since a much bigger clone is one base away. The chain has TRBV12-3 or TRBV12-4 and TRBJ1-5, with 8 bases matching TRBD1. The CDR3 contains 14 residues. Losses at the gene ends were 6 bases for V and 10 bases for J; bases not matched to a gene: 11. As DNA, the CDR3 is TGTGCCAGCAGCCCTTCAGGGGGCGGTCATCCCCAGCATTTT. Protein: CASSPSGGGHPQHF.

Ten or more counts support this clone. The same CDR3 is also encoded by other DNA sequences in this sample. The chain links TRBV12-3 or TRBV12-4 to TRBJ2-3, with D unresolved. The CDR3 has 11 amino acids. Trimming pared 6 bases from V and 6 bases from J, leaving 7 bases between. The CDR3 sequence: CASSILDTQYF. The CDR3 region has the DNA TGTGCCAGCAGCATTCTGGATACGCAGTATTTT.

There are many counts of this clone. This chain links TRBV3-1 with TRBJ2-1; 14 nucleotides match TRBD2. Germline values: CDR1 LGHDT, CDR2 YNNKEL (reference sequence). V was clipped by 8 bases and J by 9 bases; unmatched bases: 15. The CDR3 covers 17 residues. The CDR3 nucleotides are TGTGCCAGCGGCCGGGGGGAGGGACTAGCGGGAGCGAGTGAGCAGTTCTTC. It encodes CASGRGEGLAGASEQFF.

Ten or more counts support this clone. The chain couples TRBV7-9 to TRBJ2-1; maybe TRBD2 (6 bases). The germline V gene encodes CDR1 SEHNR and CDR2 FQNEAQ (reference sequence). This CDR3 contains 15 residues. With 5 bases removed from V and 0 bases from J, the gap between germline ends came to 11 bases. The CDR3 region is CASSPRRASYNEQFF. CDR3 sequence (DNA): TGTGCCAGCAGCCCCCGGAGGGCCTCCTACAATGAGCAGTTCTTC.

This clone was counted at least ten times. J is TRBJ2-1 and V is TRBV7-2; no clear D gene. This CDR3 has 13 amino acids. V was shortened by 7 bases and J by 7 bases, with 14 bases between the two germline ends. Germline V CDR1 and CDR2: SGHTA, FQGNSA. CDR3 sequence (DNA): TGTGCCAGCAACATAGGGTTGGGGAATGAGCAGTTCTTC. It yields the protein CASNIGLGNEQFF.

Concerning this clone itself: The germline gene is not matched at one end of the junction; a read error may be the cause. This rearrangement joins TRBV27 to TRBJ2-7, with D unclear. The length of the CDR3 is 14 residues. Germline CDR1 and CDR2: MNHEY and SMNVEV (reference sequence). The CDR3 reads CASSSHEDSYEQYF. CDR3 nucleotides: TGTGCCAGTAGTTCCCACGAGGACTCCTACGAGCAGTACTTC.

This clone was counted at least ten times. J is TRBJ2-3 and V is TRBV20-1, with 10 bases matching TRBD2. The V and J ends lost 3 bases and 6 bases, in that order; junction bases with no gene match: 9. The germline CDR1 and CDR2 sequences are DFQATT and SNEGSKA (reference sequence). The length of the CDR3 is 15 residues. The CDR3 nucleotides are TGCAGTGCTAGTCGTCCTAGCGGGAGTAGCGATACGCAGTATTTT. Its translation: CSASRPSGSSDTQYF.

About this clone itself: This may come from a read error, since a much larger clone is one base off. The same CDR3 can be traced to other DNA sequences in this sample. This rearrangement joins TRBV14 to TRBJ2-5; 7 nucleotides match TRBD2. Germline lookup yields CDR1 SGHDN and CDR2 FVKESK. This CDR3 is 14 amino acids long. With V trimmed by 2 bases and J by 7 bases, 7 bases remained unmatched. CDR3 DNA sequence: TGTGCCAGCAGCCAATCTAGCGGCCCTCGGACCCAGTACTTC. Its protein product is CASSQSSGPRTQYF.

This clone was seen ten or more times. In the same sample, other DNA sequences code for this CDR3. V and J are TRBV5-4 and TRBJ2-1, with D uncertain. Germline CDR1 SGHNT, CDR2 YYREEE (reference sequence). Trimming stripped 3 bases from V and 2 bases from J, with 15 bases between. The CDR3 spans 16 residues. The CDR3 reads CASSSDGAHPYNEQFF. As DNA, the CDR3 is TGTGCCAGCAGCTCGGACGGTGCCCACCCCTACAATGAGCAGTTCTTC.

This clone was seen at least ten times. CDR3 amino acids: CASGHAGGEAFF. The CDR3 region has the DNA TGTGCTAGTGGGCACGCAGGAGGTGAAGCTTTCTTT. The chain links TRBV12-5 to TRBJ1-1; no clear D. There are 12 residues in the CDR3. From germline, CDR1 is LGHNT and CDR2 FRNRAP. The germline V and J ends were trimmed by 6 bases and 7 bases, with 12 bases remaining between them.

Worth noting for this clone: A much larger clone differs by one base, so this may be a read error. This chain connects TRBV11-2 to TRBJ2-2; maybe TRBD2 (6 bases). The germline gives CDR1 SGHAT, CDR2 FQNNGV. The CDR3 totals 14 residues. Trimming left V 5 bases short and J 7 bases short, with 14 bases between. This chain's CDR3 is CASSPRGFDGELFF. The CDR3 nucleotides read TGTGCCAGCAGCCCACGGGGGTTTGACGGGGAGCTGTTTTTT.

The sample holds many counts of this clone. This rearrangement joins TRBV14 to TRBJ1-1, with 9 bases that match TRBD1. Germline CDR1 reads SGHDN; CDR2 reads FVKESK. This CDR3 contains 15 residues. With V trimmed by 4 bases and J by 3 bases, 6 bases remained unmatched. The CDR3 is CASSLRTGAYTEAFF. The CDR3 DNA sequence: TGTGCCAGCAGCCTAAGGACAGGGGCCTACACTGAAGCTTTCTTT.

This clone was counted many times. This chain uses TRBV5-1 with TRBJ2-7, with 11 bases lining up with TRBD1. This CDR3 is built from 15 residues. Germline trimming cut 5 bases from V and 6 bases from J; bases unmatched to any gene: 10. In germline, CDR1 is SGHRS, CDR2 YFSETQ. DNA of the CDR3: TGCGCCAGCAGTCCCGGGACAGGGGGTTTCGGCGAGCAGTACTTC. As protein: CASSPGTGGFGEQYF.

This clone was seen at least ten times. This chain connects TRBV4-2 to TRBJ2-1; 14 bases line up with TRBD2. V was pared by 4 bases and J by 7 bases, with 3 bases of the junction left unmatched. Germline-derived CDR1 and CDR2 are LGHNA and YNFKEQ. The length of the CDR3 is 15 residues. CDR3 nucleotide sequence: TGTGCCAGCAGCCTGGGACTAGCGGGAGTGAATGAGCAGTTCTTC. It specifies CASSLGLAGVNEQFF.

With respect to this clone: A much larger clone differs by one base, so this may be a read error. The identical CDR3 is also encoded by other nucleotide sequences in the sample. This chain joins TRBV6-2 or TRBV6-3 and TRBJ2-1; D not resolved. V was cut by 10 bases and J by 5 bases, with 18 bases left in between. Per germline, CDR1 MNHEY and CDR2 SVGEGT. The CDR3 is made up of 14 amino acids. CDR3 nucleotides: TGTGCCACTGGTGGGCGGCTCGTTGACAATGAGCAGTTCTTC. Amino acids: CATGGRLVDNEQFF.